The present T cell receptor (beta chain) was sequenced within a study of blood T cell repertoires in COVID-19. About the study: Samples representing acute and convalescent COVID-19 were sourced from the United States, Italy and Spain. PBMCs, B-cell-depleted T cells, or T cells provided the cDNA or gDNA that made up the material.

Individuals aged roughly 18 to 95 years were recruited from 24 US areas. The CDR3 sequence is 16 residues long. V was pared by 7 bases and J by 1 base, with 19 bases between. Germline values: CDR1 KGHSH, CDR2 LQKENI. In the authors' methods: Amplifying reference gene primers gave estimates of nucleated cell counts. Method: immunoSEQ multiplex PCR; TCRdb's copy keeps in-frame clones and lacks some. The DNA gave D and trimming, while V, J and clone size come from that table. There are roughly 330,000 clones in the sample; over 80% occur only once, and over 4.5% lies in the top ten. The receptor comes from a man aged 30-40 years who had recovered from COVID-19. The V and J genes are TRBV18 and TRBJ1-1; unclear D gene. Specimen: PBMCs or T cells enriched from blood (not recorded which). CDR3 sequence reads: CASLLSTSGRNTEAFF. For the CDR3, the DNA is TGTGCCAGCTTACTTTCCACGTCGGGAAGGAACACTGAAGCTTTCTTT. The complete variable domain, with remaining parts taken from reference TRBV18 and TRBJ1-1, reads NAGVMQNPRHLVRRRGQEARLRCSPMKGHSHVYWYRQLPEEGLKFMVYLQKENIIDESGMPKERFSAEFPKEGPSILRIQQVVRGDSAAYFCASLLSTSGRNTEAFFGQGTRLTVV.